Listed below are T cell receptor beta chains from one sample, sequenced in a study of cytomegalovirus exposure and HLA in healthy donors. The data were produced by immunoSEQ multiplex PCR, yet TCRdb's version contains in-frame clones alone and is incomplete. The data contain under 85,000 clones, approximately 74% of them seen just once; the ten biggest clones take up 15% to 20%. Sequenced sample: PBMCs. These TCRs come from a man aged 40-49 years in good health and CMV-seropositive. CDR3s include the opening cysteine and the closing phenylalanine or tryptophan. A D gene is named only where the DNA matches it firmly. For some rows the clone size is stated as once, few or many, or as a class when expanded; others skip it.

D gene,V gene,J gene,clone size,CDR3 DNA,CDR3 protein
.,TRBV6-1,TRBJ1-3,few,TGTGCCAGCGGGAGGGGAGACACCATATATTTT,CASGRGDTIYF
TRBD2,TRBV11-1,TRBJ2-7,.,TGTGCCAGCAGTCAGCGGGGGTCCCCATACGAGCAGTACTTC,CASSQRGSPYEQYF
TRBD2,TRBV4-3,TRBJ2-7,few,TGCGCCAGCAGCCAAGGAGGACTAGAATTTGGTGAGCAGTACTTC,CASSQGGLEFGEQYF
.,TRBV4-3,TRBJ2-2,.,TGCGCCAGCAGCCAAGATTCAGGGCAGGGGGGTACCGGGGAGCTGTTTTTT,CASSQDSGQGGTGELFF
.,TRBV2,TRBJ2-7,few,TGTGCCAGCAGGCCTAGATCGGCGGGGACGACCTACGAGCAGTACTTC,CASRPRSAGTTYEQYF
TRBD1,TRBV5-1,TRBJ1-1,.,TGCGCCAGCAGCTTACAGGGGGTTGAAGCTTTCTTT,CASSLQGVEAFF
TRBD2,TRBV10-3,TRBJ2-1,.,TGTGCCATCAGTGAGTCGGTTCTAGCGGTCAATGAGCAGTTCTTC,CAISESVLAVNEQFF
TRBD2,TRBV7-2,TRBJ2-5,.,TGTGCCAGCAAACCCTCTAGCGGGCAAGAGACCCAGTACTTC,CASKPSSGQETQYF
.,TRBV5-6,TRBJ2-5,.,TGTGCCAGCAGCTTTGGGCGGGGGCTTTCGTGGACCCAGTACTTC,CASSFGRGLSWTQYF
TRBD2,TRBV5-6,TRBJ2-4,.,TGTGCCAGCAGCTTCAATTGGGAGGGCTTATCCAAAAACATTCAGTACTTC,CASSFNWEGLSKNIQYF
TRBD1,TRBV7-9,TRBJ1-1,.,TGTGCCAGCAGCCTACGGGACAGAAACACTGAAGCTTTCTTT,CASSLRDRNTEAFF
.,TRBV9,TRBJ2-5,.,TGTGCCAGCAGCGTAGCGGGGAGTCAGAAGACCCAGTACTTC,CASSVAGSQKTQYF
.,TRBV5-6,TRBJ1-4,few,TGTGCCAGCAGCCGGAGGGGCCGTGAAAAACTGTTTTTT,CASSRRGREKLFF
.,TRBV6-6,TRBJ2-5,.,TGTGCCAGCAGACCCAAACCCAGGGAAGGAGAGACCCAGTACTTC,CASRPKPREGETQYF
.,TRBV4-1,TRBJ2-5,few,TGCGCCAGCAGCGAGAGGGCTGCGTACCAAGAGACCCAGTACTTC,CASSERAAYQETQYF
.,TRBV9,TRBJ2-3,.,TGTGCCAGCAGCGTAGCAGGCGGAGGTACAGATACGCAGTATTTT,CASSVAGGGTDTQYF
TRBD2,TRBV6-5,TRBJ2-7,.,TGTGCCAGCAGTTACTTGGGACTAGCTTTGACCTCCGAGCAGTACTTC,CASSYLGLALTSEQYF
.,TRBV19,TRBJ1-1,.,TGTGCCAGTAGTATACAAGGAGGGGACACTGAAGCTTTCTTT,CASSIQGGDTEAFF
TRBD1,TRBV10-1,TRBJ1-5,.,TGCGCCAGCAGTGACCACAGGGGAATCAATCAGCCCCAGCATTTT,CASSDHRGINQPQHF
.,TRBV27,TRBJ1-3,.,TGTGCCAGCAGAACCCAGGCTCGCTCTGGAAACACCATATATTTT,CASRTQARSGNTIYF
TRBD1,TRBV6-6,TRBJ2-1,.,TGTGCCAGCAGTCAACCCGGGACAGGTTTGAATGAGCAGTTCTTC,CASSQPGTGLNEQFF
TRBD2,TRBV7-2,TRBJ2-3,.,TGTGCCAGCAGCTTTAATGCCCCTAGCGGTTCTAGCACAGATACGCAGTATTTT,CASSFNAPSGSSTDTQYF
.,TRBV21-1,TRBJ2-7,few,TGTGCCAGCAGCAAGAGGGGGTCTGAGCAGTACTTC,CASSKRGSEQYF
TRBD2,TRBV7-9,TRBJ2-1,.,TGTGCCAGCAGCTTAGCGGGGCGGACTAGCGGGATCTACAATGAGCAGTTCTTC,CASSLAGRTSGIYNEQFF
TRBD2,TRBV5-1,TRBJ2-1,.,TGCGCCAGCAGCTTCGGGTTGGAGCGGGATCGCCACAATGAGCAGTTCTTC,CASSFGLERDRHNEQFF
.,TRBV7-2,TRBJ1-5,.,TGTGCCAGCAGCCCACCTAATCAAGCTAGCAATCAGCCCCAGCATTTT,CASSPPNQASNQPQHF
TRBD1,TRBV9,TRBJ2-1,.,TGTGCCAGCAGCCCCCAGGGACAGGGGCTAGGTGAGCAGTTCTTC,CASSPQGQGLGEQFF
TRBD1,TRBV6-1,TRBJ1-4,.,TGTGCCAGCAGTGAAAGGGGGCGAGCTAATGAAAAACTGTTTTTT,CASSERGRANEKLFF